The clone carrying this TCR beta chain was seen ten or more times. cDNA molecules, individually, were tagged with unique molecular identifiers. Using its own MiXCR run on the 5' RACE reads, TCRdb lists one record per CDR3 protein. This table holds roughly 56,000 distinct CDR3 sequences, less than 10% found once. Germline V lookup: CDR1 LNHNV, CDR2 YYDKDF (reference sequence). The CDR3 totals 15 residues. After removal of 3 bases from V and 11 bases from J, the junction contained 6 bases not matched to a gene. The data derive from a study of early T cells in non-severe SARS-CoV-2 infection. The origin of this receptor is an adult who was a healthcare worker with PCR-confirmed SARS-CoV-2 infection or an uninfected control (not recorded which). The sample comprised whole blood. The gene calls are TRBV15 and TRBJ2-1, with 14 nucleotides matching TRBD2. CDR3: CATSSSGTSGGKQFF. As DNA, the CDR3 is TGTGCCACCAGCAGCTCCGGGACTAGCGGGGGAAAGCAGTTCTTC. The full variable domain, completed using reference TRBV15 and TRBJ2-1, is DAMVIQNPRYQVTQFGKPVTLSCSQTLNHNVMYWYQQKSSQAPKLLFHYYDKDFNNEADTPDNFQSRRPNTSFCFLDIRSPGLGDTAMYLCATSSSGTSGGKQFFGPGTRLTVL.